Presented here are 18 T cell receptor beta chains from one specimen sequenced in a study of blood T cell repertoires in COVID-19. Profiling relied on immunoSEQ multiplex PCR, and the TCRdb table lists in-frame clones only, not all of them. The profile covers roughly 400,000 clones, with roughly nine tenths appearing a single time and approximately 1.2% taken by the ten largest. Sequencing was done on a sample of PBMCs or T cells enriched from blood (not recorded which). The source is a man aged 25-45 years who had recovered from COVID-19.

CDR3 sequence: CASSDRLRGTSGNEQFF. The CDR3, as DNA: TGTGCCAGCAGCGACCGTCTTAGGGGGACTAGCGGGAATGAGCAGTTCTTC. This chain links TRBV9 with TRBJ2-1; TRBD2 agrees at 12 bases. Germline V gene lookup returns CDR1 SGDLS and CDR2 YYNGEE. The CDR3 has 17 amino acids. V was pared by 3 bases and J by 7 bases, with 11 bases of the junction left unmatched.

The CDR3 nucleotides read TGTGCCAGCAGCTCGGGACAGGCGGGCTTGGGAGCTTTCTTT. Translation: CASSSGQAGLGAFF. This rearrangement joins TRBV13 to TRBJ1-1; 8 bases are shared with TRBD1. This CDR3 is built from 14 residues. Germline V lookup: CDR1 PRHDT, CDR2 FYEKMQ (reference sequence). With 4 bases clipped from V and 10 bases from J, the junction kept 11 bases outside the gene matches.

The chain links TRBV7-9 to TRBJ2-1, with 11 bases fitting TRBD2. Germline assignment: CDR1 SEHNR and CDR2 FQNEAQ (reference sequence). V lost 2 bases, J lost 2 bases, and 8 bases stayed unmatched. CDR3 length: 18 amino acids. CDR3 coding DNA: TGTGCCAGCAGCTTAAAGGGTAGCGGGAGGGAAACCTACAATGAGCAGTTCTTC. Translating gives CASSLKGSGRETYNEQFF.

This chain links TRBV19 with TRBJ1-1; D gene uncertain. The V end was cut by 6 bases, the J end by 0 bases, with 8 bases between. Germline-derived CDR1 and CDR2 are LNHDA and SQIVND (reference sequence). This CDR3 has 13 amino acids. The CDR3 DNA reads as TGTGCCAGTAGAAACAGTATGAACACTGAAGCTTTCTTT. It is translated as CASRNSMNTEAFF.

CDR3 in amino acids: CASSESVGAIDEQFF. The CDR3 nucleotides are TGCGCCAGCAGTGAGTCGGTAGGGGCGATCGATGAGCAGTTCTTC. The rearrangement uses TRBV10-2 and TRBJ2-1; D might be TRBD1 (5 bases). Germline V lookup: CDR1 WSHSY, CDR2 SAAADI. This CDR3 has 15 residues. The V end was cut by 0 bases, the J end by 8 bases, with 14 bases between.

The V gene is TRBV19, the J gene TRBJ1-1; tentative D call: TRBD1 (5 bases). CDR3 length: 14 residues. Trimming cost V 7 bases and J 3 bases, with 15 bases left between them. CDR1 is LNHDA and CDR2 is SQIVND in the germline V gene (reference sequence). CDR3 sequence: CASTPRGGDTEAFF. The DNA of the CDR3 is TGTGCCAGTACCCCCCGTGGGGGGGACACTGAAGCTTTCTTT.

This chain links TRBV5-4 with TRBJ2-3; tentative D call: TRBD2 (5 bases). The length of the CDR3 is 13 residues. Deletions cut 1 base from V and 4 bases from J, with 7 bases between. Germline V gene data show CDR1 as SGHNT and CDR2 as YYREEE (reference sequence). Here the CDR3 DNA reads TGTGCCAGCAGCTTGTCCGGGGCAGATACGCAGTATTTT. Protein sequence: CASSLSGADTQYF.

The rearrangement links TRBV7-8 to TRBJ1-2; 8 bases agree with TRBD1. This CDR3 is built from 15 residues. In germline, CDR1 is SGHVS, CDR2 FQNEAQ. The V segment lost 5 bases and the J segment 2 bases; nucleotides outside the gene matches: 7. DNA of the CDR3: TGTGCCAGCAGCACTAGACAGGGGACAAACTATGGCTACACCTTC. Amino acid sequence: CASSTRQGTNYGYTF.

The J gene is TRBJ2-3, the V gene TRBV6-5, with unresolved D. The germline V gene has CDR1 MNHEY and CDR2 SVGAGI. The CDR3 extends over 14 amino acids. Trimming stripped 6 bases from V and 2 bases from J, with 12 bases between. CDR3 DNA: TGTGCCAGCAGCCTCTCAACTTACACAGATACGCAGTATTTT. It specifies CASSLSTYTDTQYF.

This clone was recorded once. V usage is TRBV6-5 and J usage is TRBJ2-7; tentative D call: TRBD2 (6 bases). Trimming stripped 0 bases from V and 3 bases from J, with 12 bases between. Germline-derived CDR1 and CDR2 are MNHEY and SVGAGI. This CDR3 has 15 residues. The DNA for the CDR3 is TGTGCCAGCAGTTACTCGACCAGCGGGCACTACGAGCAGTACTTC. Its protein product is CASSYSTSGHYEQYF.

The chain employs TRBV19 and TRBJ1-2; D ambiguous. This CDR3 comprises 14 residues. Deletions cut 1 base from V and 4 bases from J, with 10 bases between. In germline, CDR1 is LNHDA, CDR2 SQIVND (reference sequence). The CDR3 DNA is TGTGCCAGTAGTATAGCCAACGGTGGCTATGGCTACACCTTC. Translating gives CASSIANGGYGYTF. Together with reference TRBV19 and TRBJ1-2, the CDR3 gives the full variable domain: DGGITQSPKYLFRKEGQNVTLSCEQNLNHDAMYWYRQDPGQGLRLIYYSQIVNDFQKGDIAEGYSVSREKKESFPLTVTSAQKNPTAFYLCASSIANGGYGYTFGSGTRLTVV.

This clone was seen only once. The chain has TRBV5-4 and TRBJ2-1; 11 nucleotides match TRBD2. The CDR3 loop spans 15 amino acids. V lost 4 bases, J lost 6 bases, and 6 bases stayed unmatched. The germline V gene encodes CDR1 SGHNT and CDR2 YYREEE (reference sequence). Here the CDR3 reads CASSATSGSSNEQFF. The CDR3 DNA follows: TGTGCCAGCAGCGCAACTAGCGGGAGTTCCAATGAGCAGTTCTTC.

V usage is TRBV28 and J usage is TRBJ2-7; tentative D call: TRBD1 (8 bases). The germline V and J ends were trimmed by 6 bases and 4 bases, with 16 bases remaining between them. Germline assignment: CDR1 MDHEN and CDR2 SYDVKM. This CDR3 spans 14 amino acids. CDR3 coding DNA: TGTGCCAGCAGATACGACAGGGGAGGGTACGAGCAGTACTTC. This codes for CASRYDRGGYEQYF. Supplemented by reference TRBV28 and TRBJ2-7, the full variable domain reads DVKVTQSSRYLVKRTGEKVFLECVQDMDHENMFWYRQDPGLGLRLIYFSYDVKMKEKGDIPEGYSVSREKKERFSLILESASTNQTSMYLCASRYDRGGYEQYFGPGTRLTVT.

This clone has only one observation. The chain employs TRBV25-1 and TRBJ2-7, with TRBD2 matching 14 bases. Germline CDR1 and CDR2: MGHDK and SYGVNS. The junction had 2 bases not matched to a gene; V was cut back by 8 bases and J by 5 bases. This CDR3 has 13 residues. CDR3 sequence (DNA): TGTGCCAGCGGACTAGCGGGAGGTCACGAGCAGTACTTC. This gives the protein CASGLAGGHEQYF.

This chain uses TRBV6-5 with TRBJ2-3; 8 bases fit TRBD2. J gave up 3 bases and V 4 bases, and 6 bases lay outside the gene matches. CDR1 and CDR2 from the germline V gene are MNHEY and SVGAGI. This CDR3 has 15 amino acids. CDR3 sequence reads: CASSWPGGGTDTQYF. CDR3 nucleotides: TGTGCCAGCAGTTGGCCCGGGGGGGGGACAGATACGCAGTATTTT.

The rearrangement links TRBV2 to TRBJ2-5, with D perhaps TRBD1 (5 bases). The V end was cut by 0 bases, the J end by 4 bases, with 21 bases between. Germline values: CDR1 SNHLY, CDR2 FYNNEI. This CDR3 contains 18 residues. CDR3 DNA: TGTGCCAGCAGTGAAGCGCTCCAGGGTTCTAATTTGGGAGAGACCCAGTACTTC. Translating gives CASSEALQGSNLGETQYF.

This sequence joins TRBV30 and TRBJ2-1; TRBD2 aligns across 9 bases. CDR3 length: 13 residues. Germline assignment: CDR1 GTSNPN and CDR2 SVGIG (reference sequence). The V segment lost 6 bases and the J segment 0 bases; nucleotides outside the gene matches: 0. The CDR3 DNA sequence: TGTGCCTGTAGCGGGAGCTCCTACAATGAGCAGTTCTTC. Protein product: CACSGSSYNEQFF. The complete variable domain, with remaining parts taken from reference TRBV30 and TRBJ2-1, reads SQTIHQWPATLVQPVGSPLSLECTVEGTSNPNLYWYRQAAGRGLQLLFYSVGIGQISSEVPQNLSASRPQDRQFILSSKKLLLSDSGFYLCACSGSSYNEQFFGPGTRLTVL.

The chain uses TRBV24-1 and TRBJ2-1; 12 bases align to TRBD2. Germline V gene data show CDR1 as KGHDR and CDR2 as SFDVKD. The CDR3 is made up of 19 amino acids. J was trimmed by 5 bases and V by 4 bases; bases with no gene match: 14. CDR3 amino acids: CATSERGETSGRYHNEQFF. In DNA form, the CDR3 reads TGTGCCACCAGTGAGCGGGGAGAGACTAGCGGGAGATATCACAATGAGCAGTTCTTC.